Each of the 3 T cell receptor beta chains below was sequenced from the same sample in a study of blood T cell repertoires in COVID-19. The protocol was immunoSEQ multiplex PCR, while the TCRdb copy is restricted to in-frame clones and leaves out a portion. The profile covers roughly 300,000 clones, with around nine tenths appearing a single time and approximately 1.8% taken by the ten largest. The material sequenced was peripheral blood. These TCRs come from a woman in her twenties or thirties with COVID-19, enrolled during active disease.

The chain combines TRBV24-1 with TRBJ2-7; TRBD1 aligns across 8 bases. This CDR3 has 15 residues. CDR1 and CDR2 from the germline V gene are KGHDR and SFDVKD. V trimming: 3 bases; J trimming: 3 bases; junction bases outside the gene matches: 6. This chain's CDR3 is CATSDPQTGVYEQYF. CDR3 coding DNA: TGTGCCACCAGTGATCCCCAGACAGGGGTCTACGAGCAGTACTTC.

The gene calls are TRBV7-9 and TRBJ1-4; D unresolved. CDR3 length: 14 amino acids. The ends were cut back, 1 base at V and 6 bases at J, with 9 bases in the middle. CDR1 is SEHNR, CDR2 FQNEAQ, per germline (reference sequence). The CDR3 sequence is CASSLGATDEKLFF. The CDR3 DNA reads as TGTGCCAGCAGCTTAGGGGCCACTGATGAAAAACTGTTTTTT.

This clone was seen only once. This sequence joins TRBV6-6 and TRBJ1-5; 8 nucleotides match TRBD1. Trimming at V came to 2 bases and at J to 5 bases, leaving 8 bases not matched to a gene. Germline lookup yields CDR1 MNHNY and CDR2 SVGAGI (reference sequence). This CDR3 has 16 amino acids. CDR3 nucleotides: TGTGCCAGCAGTTACGTCCAGATACAGGGGGATCAGCCCCAGCATTTT. Amino acid sequence: CASSYVQIQGDQPQHF.